This TCR beta chain emerged from a study of post-analysis software for immune sequencing data. Overall study findings and caveats: The five TRBV segments detected at higher frequency in patients than in controls included TRBV5-6, TRBV5-1 and TRBV20-1.

Comment on this clonotype: Its antigen is not identified.

Researchers reported that TCR beta cDNA libraries carried unique molecular identifiers. Each CDR3 protein is one row after TCRdb ran MiXCR on the PCR reads. The sample consists of about 460,000 distinct CDR3 sequences, around 40% of them appearing once. The CDR3 is made up of 18 amino acids. Germline CDR1 and CDR2: MNHEY and SMNVEV (reference sequence). V was clipped by 10 bases and J by 4 bases; unmatched bases: 19. This sequence originates from a girl aged 5-17 years with multiple sclerosis. The sample was blood. The chain uses TRBV27 and TRBJ2-3, with TRBD2 identical over 11 bases. The DNA of the CDR3 is TGTGCCACCCTAAGCCTCGGGACTAGCGGCCCTGGGTCAGATACGCAGTATTTT. Translation: CATLSLGTSGPGSDTQYF.